The 30 T cell receptor beta chains below all came from one sample that was sequenced in a study of blood T cell repertoires in COVID-19. This table comes from immunoSEQ multiplex PCR, and its TCRdb copy is limited to in-frame clones, with some not included. This table holds about 60,000 clones, approximately 82% found once. The sample comprised peripheral blood. These receptors were taken from a man older than 75 with acute or convalescent COVID-19.

The chain links TRBV7-3 to TRBJ2-7, with D possibly TRBD2 on 5 matching bases. The length of the CDR3 is 16 residues. V lost 1 base and J 2 bases, leaving 15 bases between the germline ends. Per germline, CDR1 SGHTA and CDR2 FQGTGA. CDR3 sequence: CASSLSGGYPPYEQYF. For the CDR3, the DNA is TGTGCCAGCAGCTTAAGTGGAGGCTACCCTCCCTACGAGCAGTACTTC.

The rearrangement uses TRBV10-3 and TRBJ2-3; 14 bases line up with TRBD2. CDR1 is ENHRY, CDR2 SYGVKD, per germline. CDR3 size: 16 residues. V dropped 3 bases and J dropped 5; count of bases not matched to a gene: 4. CDR3 protein: CAISDPGLAGEDTQYF. CDR3 in DNA: TGTGCCATCAGTGACCCGGGACTAGCGGGGGAAGATACGCAGTATTTT.

V is TRBV9 and J is TRBJ2-2; D is undetermined. Per the germline V gene, CDR1 is SGDLS and CDR2 is YYNGEE. The length of the CDR3 is 15 residues. Trimming stripped 0 bases from V and 2 bases from J, with 8 bases between. The CDR3: CASSVGRRNTGELFF. In DNA form, the CDR3 reads TGTGCCAGCAGCGTAGGTCGCAGAAACACCGGGGAGCTGTTTTTT.

CDR3 bases: TGTGCCAGCAGCTTGTCTAGCGGGGCTACGCAGTATTTT. This gives the protein CASSLSSGATQYF. The chain has TRBV7-2 and TRBJ2-3; 9 bases agree with TRBD2. Unmatched junction bases numbered 3, after V lost 3 bases and J lost 8 bases. The CDR3 extends over 13 amino acids. Germline CDR1 reads SGHTA; CDR2 reads FQGNSA.

The chain couples TRBV30 to TRBJ2-2; the match to TRBD2 covers 10 bases. Trimming cost V 1 base and J 1 base; bases outside gene matches: 12. CDR3 length: 19 amino acids. CDR1 and CDR2 (germline): GTSNPN, SVGIG (reference sequence). This CDR3 reads CAWSESSGRSSWNTGELFF. The CDR3 region has the DNA TGTGCCTGGAGTGAAAGTAGCGGGAGGTCGAGTTGGAACACCGGGGAGCTGTTTTTT.

This rearrangement joins TRBV5-1 to TRBJ1-1; possibly TRBD1 for D (6 bases). Germline CDR1 SGHRS, CDR2 YFSETQ. The CDR3 contains 14 residues. V was pared by 4 bases and J by 3 bases, with 13 bases between. CDR3 residues: CASSQVAGDTEAFF. CDR3 bases: TGCGCCAGCAGCCAGGTGGCAGGGGACACTGAAGCTTTCTTT.

This clone was observed a few times. The J gene is TRBJ2-7, the V gene TRBV9; D is possibly TRBD2 (6 bases). Per germline, CDR1 SGDLS and CDR2 YYNGEE. This CDR3 comprises 15 residues. V was pared by 3 bases and J by 0 bases, with 13 bases between. CDR3 protein: CASSADGGSSYEQYF. The DNA for the CDR3 is TGTGCCAGCAGCGCTGACGGGGGAAGCTCCTACGAGCAGTACTTC.

This chain joins TRBV18 and TRBJ2-7; D may be TRBD2 (5 bases). Germline-derived CDR1 and CDR2 are KGHSH and LQKENI. The CDR3 loop spans 13 amino acids. The V end was cut by 1 base, the J end by 6 bases, with 10 bases between. The DNA of the CDR3 is TGTGCCAGCTCACCACTCGAGGGATCCGAGCAGTACTTC. Protein sequence: CASSPLEGSEQYF. The full variable domain, its missing parts supplied by reference TRBV18 and TRBJ2-7, is NAGVMQNPRHLVRRRGQEARLRCSPMKGHSHVYWYRQLPEEGLKFMVYLQKENIIDESGMPKERFSAEFPKEGPSILRIQQVVRGDSAAYFCASSPLEGSEQYFGPGTRLTVT.

This chain links TRBV5-5 with TRBJ1-3, with 7 bases lining up with TRBD1. The CDR3 spans 16 residues. CDR1 and CDR2 from the germline V gene are SGHKS and YYEKEE (reference sequence). J was trimmed by 0 bases and V by 1 base; bases with no gene match: 4. The CDR3 region is CASSLQGDSSGNTIYF. DNA for the CDR3: TGTGCCAGCAGCTTGCAGGGGGACAGCTCTGGAAACACCATATATTTT.

This clone showed up just a few times. The chain is built from TRBV29-1 and TRBJ1-2; 9 bases are shared with TRBD1. The germline V gene encodes CDR1 SQVTM and CDR2 ANQGSEA. The trim removed 4 bases at V and 7 bases at J, leaving 1 base unmatched. This CDR3 has 11 amino acids. CDR3 amino acids: CSVGTGVGYTF. In nucleotides, the CDR3 is TGCAGCGTTGGGACAGGGGTTGGCTACACCTTC.

This clone came up once. The chain carries TRBV2 and TRBJ1-6; 7 nucleotides line up with TRBD1. This CDR3 is 14 amino acids long. Germline CDR1 is SNHLY and CDR2 is FYNNEI. With V trimmed by 4 bases and J by 7 bases, 4 bases remained unmatched. CDR3 loop: CASSGGQRNSPLHF. In DNA, the CDR3 is TGTGCCAGCAGTGGGGGACAGAGAAATTCACCCCTCCACTTT.

This clone appeared a few times. The V gene is TRBV24-1, the J gene TRBJ1-5; D possibly corresponds to TRBD1 (6 bases). The CDR3 is 16 amino acids. Trimming removed 5 bases from V and 4 bases from J, with 17 bases in between. CDR1 and CDR2 from the germline V gene are KGHDR and SFDVKD. CDR3 DNA: TGTGCCACCAGTGCCTCAAGGGGGTCAAGGAATCAGCCCCAGCATTTT. It is translated as CATSASRGSRNQPQHF.

The rearrangement uses TRBV9 and TRBJ1-3; a weak D match, TRBD1 (6 bases). The CDR3 contains 15 residues. V lost 3 bases to trimming and J lost 4 bases, with 14 bases between them. Germline assignment: CDR1 SGDLS and CDR2 YYNGEE. The CDR3 is CASSDRAGGGNTIYF. Written as DNA, the CDR3 is TGTGCCAGCAGCGACAGGGCTGGGGGAGGAAACACCATATATTTT.

V usage is TRBV11-3 and J usage is TRBJ2-1, with TRBD1 as a possible D gene (5 bases). The CDR3 consists of 13 residues. In germline, CDR1 is SGHNT, CDR2 YENEEA. The ends were cut back, 0 bases at V and 8 bases at J, with 8 bases in the middle. In DNA form, the CDR3 reads TGTGCCAGCAGCTTAGATTGGGGCTATGAGCAGTTCTTC. Translation gives CASSLDWGYEQFF. Together with reference TRBV11-3 and TRBJ2-1, the CDR3 gives the full variable domain: EAGVVQSPRYKIIEKKQPVAFWCNPISGHNTLYWYLQNLGQGPELLIRYENEEAVDDSQLPKDRFSAERLKGVDSTLKIQPAELGDSAVYLCASSLDWGYEQFFGPGTRLTVL.

The V and J genes are TRBV11-2 and TRBJ1-4; 9 bases align to TRBD1. Germline V gene data show CDR1 as SGHAT and CDR2 as FQNNGV. The CDR3 has 15 amino acids. With 5 bases clipped from V and 8 bases from J, the junction kept 9 bases outside the gene matches. The CDR3 loop reads CASSVGTGKFEKLFF. CDR3 nucleotides: TGTGCCAGCAGCGTCGGGACAGGGAAATTCGAAAAACTGTTTTTT.

This chain links TRBV6-2 or TRBV6-3 with TRBJ1-2; D is undetermined. Trimming removed 0 bases at V and 5 bases at J, with 13 bases between. From germline, CDR1 is MNHEY and CDR2 SVGEGT. CDR3 length equals 15 residues. The CDR3 nucleotides read TGTGCCAGCAGTTACTCGAGGTCCGGGAAATATGGCTACACCTTC. It is translated as CASSYSRSGKYGYTF.

The chain links TRBV6-6 to TRBJ2-1; 7 nucleotides line up with TRBD1. In germline, CDR1 is MNHNY, CDR2 SVGAGI (reference sequence). The CDR3 runs to 16 residues. With V trimmed by 2 bases and J by 10 bases, 14 bases remained unmatched. The CDR3 loop is CASSYPKGSVGGEQFF. Written as DNA, the CDR3 is TGTGCCAGCAGTTACCCGAAAGGTTCTGTAGGGGGCGAGCAGTTCTTC.

The table lists this clone with a count of one. The chain carries TRBV3-1 (or the pseudogene TRBV3-2) and TRBJ2-1; 9 positions agree with TRBD2. J lost 4 bases, V lost 0 bases, and 4 bases had no gene match. The germline V gene encodes CDR1 LGHDT and CDR2 YNNKEL (reference sequence). The CDR3 covers 16 residues. Here the CDR3 reads CASSQDLAGVYNEQFF. CDR3 sequence (DNA): TGTGCCAGCAGCCAAGATTTAGCGGGAGTTTACAATGAGCAGTTCTTC.

The chain recombines TRBV18 with TRBJ1-5; D remains unclear. This CDR3 is 15 amino acids long. The V end was cut by 0 bases, the J end by 2 bases, with 8 bases between. The V gene's germline CDR1 is KGHSH and CDR2 LQKENI. The CDR3 DNA reads as TGTGCCAGCTCACCACCCAGCCGGGGCAATCAGCCCCAGCATTTT. Protein: CASSPPSRGNQPQHF.

Here the CDR3 reads CASSQSYGSYEQYF. CDR3 nucleotides: TGTGCCAGCAGCCAATCCTACGGCTCCTACGAGCAGTACTTC. V gene TRBV16 combines with J gene TRBJ2-7; D call uncertain. In germline, CDR1 is KGHSY, CDR2 FQNENV. Between the trimmed V and J ends, which lost 0 bases and 0 bases, there was a span of 6 bases. The CDR3 loop spans 14 amino acids.

Only one count was recorded for this clone. The V gene is TRBV5-4, the J gene TRBJ2-7; D ambiguous. CDR3 length: 13 amino acids. Trimming cost V 0 bases and J 5 bases, with 9 bases left between them. Germline V CDR1 and CDR2: SGHNT, YYREEE (reference sequence). This CDR3 is CASSLAPRNEQYF. The DNA for the CDR3 is TGTGCCAGCAGCTTGGCACCGAGGAACGAGCAGTACTTC. The complete variable domain, with remaining parts taken from reference TRBV5-4 and TRBJ2-7, reads ETGVTQSPTHLIKTRGQQVTLRCSSQSGHNTVSWYQQALGQGPQFIFQYYREEENGRGNFPPRFSGLQFPNYSSELNVNALELDDSALYLCASSLAPRNEQYFGPGTRLTVT.

The chain has TRBV10-3 and TRBJ2-1; D is perhaps TRBD2 (6 bases). Germline loops: CDR1 ENHRY, CDR2 SYGVKD. Deletions cut 3 bases from V and 14 bases from J, with 11 bases between. CDR3 size: 11 residues. CDR3 amino acids: CAISEGTLEFF. CDR3 coding DNA: TGTGCCATCAGTGAAGGGACTTTAGAGTTCTTC.

This clone turned up a few times. The chain has TRBV19 and TRBJ1-1, with D unclear. Germline lookup yields CDR1 LNHDA and CDR2 SQIVND (reference sequence). V lost 5 bases to trimming and J lost 0 bases, with 16 bases between them. This CDR3 has 16 amino acids. The CDR3 bases are TGTGCCAGTAGTTCCCGTCAGTGGGCTTTGAACACTGAAGCTTTCTTT. This translates into CASSSRQWALNTEAFF.

This chain joins TRBV7-6 and TRBJ2-1, with D possibly matching TRBD1 (6 bases). CDR1 and CDR2 from the germline V gene are SGHVS and FNYEAQ. Deletions cut 2 bases from V and 1 base from J, with 18 bases between. CDR3 length: 18 residues. The CDR3 loop is CASSLFVLGQKSYNEQFF. In DNA, the CDR3 is TGTGCCAGCAGCTTATTTGTCCTAGGACAGAAGTCCTACAATGAGCAGTTCTTC.

The CDR3 reads CASRAQGTSGYNEQFF. The DNA of the CDR3 is TGTGCCAGCAGGGCTCAGGGAACCTCCGGCTACAATGAGCAGTTCTTC. The gene calls are TRBV2 and TRBJ2-1, with D perhaps matching TRBD1 (5 bases). The germline V gene has CDR1 SNHLY and CDR2 FYNNEI. V lost 6 bases and J lost 3, with 18 bases in between. The CDR3 is 16 amino acids.

The chain joins TRBV3-1 (or the pseudogene TRBV3-2) to TRBJ1-6, with TRBD1 matching 8 bases. This CDR3 has 17 residues. With V trimmed by 1 base and J by 8 bases, 10 bases remained unmatched. Per the germline V gene, CDR1 is LGHDT and CDR2 is YNNKEL (reference sequence). CDR3 sequence (DNA): TGTGCCAGCAGCCAAGTCCTTACCGGGACAGGAGATTCACCCCTCCACTTT. It is translated as CASSQVLTGTGDSPLHF.

The CDR3 sequence is CASSVLVSYNYGYTF. CDR3 coding DNA: TGCGCCAGCAGTGTCTTGGTTTCCTATAACTATGGCTACACCTTC. V is TRBV10-2 and J is TRBJ1-2; no reliable D call. Germline-derived CDR1 and CDR2 are WSHSY and SAAADI. The CDR3 runs 15 residues. V lost 4 bases, J lost 1 base, and 13 bases lay in between.

The chain uses TRBV9 and TRBJ2-1; D is uncertain. This CDR3 comprises 15 residues. Germline assignment: CDR1 SGDLS and CDR2 YYNGEE. V gave up 0 bases and J gave up 0 bases, with 7 bases separating them. The CDR3 coding sequence is TGTGCCAGCAGCGTAGGAGCCCCCTCCTACAATGAGCAGTTCTTC. The encoded protein is CASSVGAPSYNEQFF.

The rearrangement links TRBV6-5 to TRBJ2-5; D possibly corresponds to TRBD1 (6 bases). Germline CDR1 and CDR2: MNHEY and SVGAGI. The CDR3 length is 14 residues. V lost 2 bases and J lost 4, with 11 bases in between. The CDR3 coding sequence is TGTGCCAGCAGTTACGAGGGCAGGGGAGAGACCCAGTACTTC. Protein: CASSYEGRGETQYF.

The chain combines TRBV5-4 with TRBJ1-3; 7 nucleotides agree with TRBD1. CDR3 length equals 14 residues. The germline V gene has CDR1 SGHNT and CDR2 YYREEE (reference sequence). The J segment lost 7 bases and the V segment lost 4 bases, leaving 8 bases of the junction unmatched. The CDR3 region has the DNA TGTGCCAGCAGCCCGGGAGGGGGCATTAACACCATATATTTT. Residues: CASSPGGGINTIYF.